The clone carrying this T cell receptor beta chain was observed once. Its antigen is currently unknown. Libraries were prepared by immunoSEQ multiplex PCR; TCRdb keeps only in-frame clonotypes and omits some of them. The sample lists 520 or so clones, roughly 79% occurring once. The CDR3 has 15 residues. V dropped 0 bases and J dropped 4 bases, with 15 bases sitting between them. In germline, CDR1 is GTSNPN, CDR2 SVGIG (reference sequence). The post-treatment osteosarcoma tumors were primary, local recurrence or metastasis specimens from poor-prognosis patients. This record comes from a study of the immune and genomic landscape of osteosarcoma. Study at large: Most patients, approximately 72%, had localized disease at diagnosis.

Points from the study as a whole: Clonality was higher in immune-hot C3 than cold C1, yet still low.

The sample taken for sequencing was metastatic tumor tissue from the chest wall. The rearrangement joins TRBV30 to TRBJ1-1; the D gene is possibly TRBD1 (5 bases). The clonotype originates from a woman younger than 35 with osteosarcoma. The CDR3 reads CAWSVLGYRGTEAFF. CDR3 nucleotides: TGTGCCTGGAGTGTACTTGGGTATAGGGGCACTGAAGCTTTCTTT.